This T cell receptor (beta chain) derives from a study of CD8 T cells in Susac syndrome. Study-level background: There were Susac syndrome patients who were therapy-naive at blood draw, others on corticosteroids, and others on intravenous immunoglobulin alone. Study results and caveats: CD4+ T cell repertoires in Susac syndrome exhibited no evidence of clonal expansion.

A word on this clonotype: Its antigen is undetermined.

There are 16 residues in the CDR3. Trimming took 4 bases from V and 6 from J, leaving 22 bases between them. Germline assignment: CDR1 DFQATT and CDR2 SNEGSKA (reference sequence). After extraction with the RNeasy kit, about 0.45 to 1 ug of the RNA was reverse transcribed using random hexamers. Amplification of TCR beta CDR3 spanned 54 Vbeta and 13 Jbeta via immunoSEQ multiplex PCR. TCRdb independently ran MiXCR on the immunoSEQ multiplex PCR reads; one entry per CDR3 protein. The data contain some 170,000 distinct CDR3 sequences, roughly 94% of them singletons. The chain links TRBV20-1 to TRBJ1-5; TRBD1 might be the D (5 bases). The sequence was obtained from a human donor with Susac syndrome. The source material was CD4+ T cells from PBMCs. Here the CDR3 reads CSATSPGRARGQPQHF. CDR3 coding DNA: TGCAGTGCTACGTCACCGGGGAGGGCGAGGGGTCAGCCCCAGCATTTT.